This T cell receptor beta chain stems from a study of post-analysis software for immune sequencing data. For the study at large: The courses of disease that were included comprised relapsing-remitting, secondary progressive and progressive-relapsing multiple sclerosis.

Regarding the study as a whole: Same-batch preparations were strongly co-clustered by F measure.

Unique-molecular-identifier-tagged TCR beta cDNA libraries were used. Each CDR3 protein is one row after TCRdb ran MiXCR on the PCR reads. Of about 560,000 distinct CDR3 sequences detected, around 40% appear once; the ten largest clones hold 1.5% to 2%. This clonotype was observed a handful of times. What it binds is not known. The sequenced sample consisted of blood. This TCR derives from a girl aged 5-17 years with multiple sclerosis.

The CDR3 loop is CASSPPEDYGYTF. The CDR3 DNA follows: TGTGCCAGCAGCCCGCCTGAGGACTATGGCTACACCTTC. The chain combines TRBV7-2 with TRBJ1-2; no reliable D call. Germline V CDR1 and CDR2: SGHTA, FQGNSA. The CDR3 contains 13 residues. Deletions cut 5 bases from V and 3 bases from J, with 10 bases between.